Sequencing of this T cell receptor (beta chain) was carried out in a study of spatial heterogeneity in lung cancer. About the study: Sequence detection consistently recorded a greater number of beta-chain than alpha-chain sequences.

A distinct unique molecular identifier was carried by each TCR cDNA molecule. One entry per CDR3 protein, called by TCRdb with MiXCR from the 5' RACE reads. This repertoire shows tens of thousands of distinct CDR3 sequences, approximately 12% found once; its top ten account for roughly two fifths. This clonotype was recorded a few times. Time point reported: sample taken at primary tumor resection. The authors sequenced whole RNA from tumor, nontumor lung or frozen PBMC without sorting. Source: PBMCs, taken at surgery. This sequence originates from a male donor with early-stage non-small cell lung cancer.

The CDR3 DNA sequence: TGTGCCAGCAGCTTCCGGACTAGACCGGATACGCAGTATTTT. As protein: CASSFRTRPDTQYF. J is TRBJ2-3 and V is TRBV7-2, with TRBD2 identical over 7 bases. The length of the CDR3 is 14 residues. V shed 3 bases, J shed 6 bases, and the junction held 6 bases outside the gene matches. CDR1 and CDR2 (germline): SGHTA, FQGNSA.